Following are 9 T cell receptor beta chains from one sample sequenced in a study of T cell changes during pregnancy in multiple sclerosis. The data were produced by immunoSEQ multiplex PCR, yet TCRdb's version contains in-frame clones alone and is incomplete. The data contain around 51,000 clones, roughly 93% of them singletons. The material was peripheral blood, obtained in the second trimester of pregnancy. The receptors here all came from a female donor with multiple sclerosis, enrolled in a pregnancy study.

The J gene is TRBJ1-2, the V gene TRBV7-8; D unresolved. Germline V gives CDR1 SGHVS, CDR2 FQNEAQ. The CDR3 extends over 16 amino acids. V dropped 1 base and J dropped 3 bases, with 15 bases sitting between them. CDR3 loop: CASSLGLKSSHYGYTF. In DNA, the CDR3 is TGTGCCAGCAGCTTAGGATTAAAGAGTTCTCACTATGGCTACACCTTC. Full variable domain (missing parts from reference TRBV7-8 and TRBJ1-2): GAGVSQSPRYKVAKRGQDVALRCDPISGHVSLFWYQQALGQGPEFLTYFQNEAQLDKSGLPSDRFFAERPEGSVSTLKIQRTQQEDSAVYLCASSLGLKSSHYGYTFGSGTRLTVV.

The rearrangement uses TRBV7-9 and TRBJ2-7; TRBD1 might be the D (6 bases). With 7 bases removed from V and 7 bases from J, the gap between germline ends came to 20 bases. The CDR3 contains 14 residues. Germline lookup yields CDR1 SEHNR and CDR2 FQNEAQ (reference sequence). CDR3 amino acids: CASNKETGSREQYF. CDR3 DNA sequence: TGTGCCAGCAATAAAGAAACAGGGAGCAGGGAGCAGTACTTC.

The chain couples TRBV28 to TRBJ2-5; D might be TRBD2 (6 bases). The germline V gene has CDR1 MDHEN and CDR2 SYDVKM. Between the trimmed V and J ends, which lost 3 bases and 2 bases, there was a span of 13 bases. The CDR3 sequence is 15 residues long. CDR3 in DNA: TGTGCCAGCAGTTTGGCTAGCGCTATTCAAGAGACCCAGTACTTC. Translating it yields CASSLASAIQETQYF.

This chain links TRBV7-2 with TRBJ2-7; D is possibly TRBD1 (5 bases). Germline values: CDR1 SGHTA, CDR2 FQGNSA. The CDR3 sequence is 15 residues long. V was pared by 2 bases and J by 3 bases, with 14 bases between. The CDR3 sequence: CASSLFALGDYEQYF. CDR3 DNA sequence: TGTGCCAGCAGCTTATTCGCGCTAGGGGACTACGAGCAGTACTTC.

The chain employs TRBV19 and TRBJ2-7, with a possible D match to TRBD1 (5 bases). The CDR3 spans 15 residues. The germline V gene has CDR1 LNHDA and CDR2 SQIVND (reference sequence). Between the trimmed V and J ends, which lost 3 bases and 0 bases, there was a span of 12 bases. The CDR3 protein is CASSIVTDRSYEQYF. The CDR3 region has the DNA TGTGCCAGTAGTATTGTGACAGACCGCTCCTACGAGCAGTACTTC.

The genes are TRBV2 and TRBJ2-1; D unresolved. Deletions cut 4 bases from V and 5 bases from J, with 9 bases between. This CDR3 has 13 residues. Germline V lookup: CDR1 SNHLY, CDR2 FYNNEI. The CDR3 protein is CASSVKLNNEQFF. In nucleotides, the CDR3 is TGTGCCAGCAGTGTTAAGCTAAACAATGAGCAGTTCTTC.

The CDR3, as DNA: TGTGCCAGCAGCTTAGGGACAGGGCAAACTGAAGCTTTCTTT. Encoded protein: CASSLGTGQTEAFF. The chain carries TRBV5-4 and TRBJ1-1; the match to TRBD1 covers 9 bases. The CDR3 extends over 14 amino acids. V dropped 2 bases and J dropped 5; count of bases not matched to a gene: 4. Germline CDR1 SGHNT, CDR2 YYREEE (reference sequence).

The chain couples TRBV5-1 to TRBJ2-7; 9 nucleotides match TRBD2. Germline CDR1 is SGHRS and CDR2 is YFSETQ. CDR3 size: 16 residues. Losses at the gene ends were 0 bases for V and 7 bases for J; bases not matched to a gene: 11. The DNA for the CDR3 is TGCGCCAGCAGCTTGGGGGTAGCGGGAGCGACGCGGGAGCAGTACTTC. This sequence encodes CASSLGVAGATREQYF.

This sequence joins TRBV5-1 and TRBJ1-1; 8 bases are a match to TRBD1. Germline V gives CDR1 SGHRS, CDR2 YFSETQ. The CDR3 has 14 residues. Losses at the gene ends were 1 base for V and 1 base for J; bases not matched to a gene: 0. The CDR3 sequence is CASSLTGGNTEAFF. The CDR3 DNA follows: TGCGCCAGCAGCTTGACAGGGGGGAACACTGAAGCTTTCTTT. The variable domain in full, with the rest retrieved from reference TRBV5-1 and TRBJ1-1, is KAGVTQTPRYLIKTRGQQVTLSCSPISGHRSVSWYQQTPGQGLQFLFEYFSETQRNKGNFPGRFSGRQFSNSRSEMNVSTLELGDSALYLCASSLTGGNTEAFFGQGTRLTVV.